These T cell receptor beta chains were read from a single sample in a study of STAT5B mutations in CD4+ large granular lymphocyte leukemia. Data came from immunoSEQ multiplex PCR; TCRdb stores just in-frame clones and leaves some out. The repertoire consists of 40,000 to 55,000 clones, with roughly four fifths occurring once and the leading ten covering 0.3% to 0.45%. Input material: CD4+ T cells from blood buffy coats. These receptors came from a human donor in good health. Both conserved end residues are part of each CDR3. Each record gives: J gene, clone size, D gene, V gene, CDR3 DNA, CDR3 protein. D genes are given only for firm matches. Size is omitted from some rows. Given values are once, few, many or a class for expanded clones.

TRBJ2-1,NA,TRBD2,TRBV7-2,TGTGCCAGCAGGCGCACTAGCGGGCCTAGCTCCTACAATGAGCAGTTCTTC,CASRRTSGPSSYNEQFF
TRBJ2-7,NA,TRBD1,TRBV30,TGTGCCTGGAACCTCAGGGGGAGGCAGTACTTC,CAWNLRGRQYF
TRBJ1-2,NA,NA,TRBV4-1,TGCGCCAGCAGCCAAGGGAACTATGGCTACACCTTC,CASSQGNYGYTF
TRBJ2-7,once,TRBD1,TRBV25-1,TGTGCCAGCAGTGAAGACAGGGGGTTTAGGTCGGAGCAGTACTTC,CASSEDRGFRSEQYF
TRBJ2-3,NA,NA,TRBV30,TGTGCCTGGAGTGTACTCCCTCAGGGGCACACAGATACGCAGTATTTT,CAWSVLPQGHTDTQYF
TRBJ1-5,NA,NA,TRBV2,TGTGCCAGCAGCACAGGCAATCAGCCCCAGCATTTT,CASSTGNQPQHF
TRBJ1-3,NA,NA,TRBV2,TGTGCCAGCAGTGAACAGGGTACGGTCTCTGGAAACACCATATATTTT,CASSEQGTVSGNTIYF
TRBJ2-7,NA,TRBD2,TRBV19,TGTGCCAGCCGAGCGGGAGGAGTCGACGAGCAGTACTTC,CASRAGGVDEQYF
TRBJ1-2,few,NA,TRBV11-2,TGTGCCAGCAGCTTAGAAGGGGCCTCAAACTATGGCTACACCTTC,CASSLEGASNYGYTF
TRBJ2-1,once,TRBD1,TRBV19,TGTGCCAGTAGGGTGGGACAGGCATACAATGAGCAGTTCTTC,CASRVGQAYNEQFF
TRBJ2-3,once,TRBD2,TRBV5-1,TGCGCCAGCAGCCCCCGGACTAGCGGGGGGGCCTTGACGCAGTATTTT,CASSPRTSGGALTQYF
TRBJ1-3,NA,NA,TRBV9,TGTGCCAGCAGCCCCAGCTGGGGGGGGGCCGGTTCTGGAAACACCATATATTTT,CASSPSWGGAGSGNTIYF
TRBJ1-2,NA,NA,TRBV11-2,TGTGCCAGCAGCTTTCAATCAGGGTTTAACTATGGCTACACCTTC,CASSFQSGFNYGYTF
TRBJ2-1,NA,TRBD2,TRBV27,TGTGCCAGCAGCCAGCCGGGGACTAGAGAGGGAAGGGAGCAGTTCTTC,CASSQPGTREGREQFF
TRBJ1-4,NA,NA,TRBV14,TGTGCCAGCAGCCAAGGGTCCCCGGGACTGTATAATGAAAAACTGTTTTTT,CASSQGSPGLYNEKLFF
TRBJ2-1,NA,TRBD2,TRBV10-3,TGTGCCATCAGTGAAGGGACTAGAAATGAGCAGTTCTTC,CAISEGTRNEQFF
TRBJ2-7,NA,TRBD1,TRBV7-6,TGTGCCAGCAGCTTAGCGGGGACAGACTACGAGCAGTACTTC,CASSLAGTDYEQYF
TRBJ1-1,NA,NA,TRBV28,TGTGCCAGCAGTTTAGGACGGAGGGACACTGAAGCTTTCTTT,CASSLGRRDTEAFF
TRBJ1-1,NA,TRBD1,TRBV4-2,TGTGCCAGCCGAACATCAGGGGGAGACACTGAAGCTTTCTTT,CASRTSGGDTEAFF
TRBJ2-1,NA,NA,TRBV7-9,TGTGCCAGCAGCCGCACTAGGGACTACAATGAGCAGTTCTTC,CASSRTRDYNEQFF
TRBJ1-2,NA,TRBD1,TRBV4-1,TGCGCCAGCAGCGCGGCGGGACAGGGTTTCAATGGCTACACCTTC,CASSAAGQGFNGYTF
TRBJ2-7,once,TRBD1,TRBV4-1,TGCGCCAGCAGCCAAGTCAGGGGGCGCACCCCCTACGAGCAGTACTTC,CASSQVRGRTPYEQYF